This T cell receptor (beta chain) was obtained from a study of blood T cell repertoires in COVID-19. Study in general: There were acute and convalescent COVID-19 samples, and they came from the United States, Italy and Spain. PBMCs, B-cell-depleted T cells, or T cells provided the cDNA or gDNA that made up the material.

The CDR3 covers 13 residues. The germline V gene encodes CDR1 DFQATT and CDR2 SNEGSKA (reference sequence). V was clipped by 3 bases and J by 4 bases, with 9 bases between them. Per the study methods: From reference gene primer amplification, estimates of nucleated cell counts were derived. The data were produced by immunoSEQ multiplex PCR, yet TCRdb's version contains in-frame clones alone and is incomplete. The DNA gave D and trimming, while V, J and clone size come from that table. The profile shows about 170,000 clones, 90% to 95% of them singletons. The chain employs TRBV20-1 and TRBJ2-2, with D possibly being TRBD2 (5 bases). This sequence originates from a woman aged 50 to 60 with acute or convalescent COVID-19. The sample comprised peripheral blood. The CDR3 sequence is CSASSGSTGELFF. CDR3 bases: TGCAGTGCTAGTTCGGGGAGCACCGGGGAGCTGTTTTTT.